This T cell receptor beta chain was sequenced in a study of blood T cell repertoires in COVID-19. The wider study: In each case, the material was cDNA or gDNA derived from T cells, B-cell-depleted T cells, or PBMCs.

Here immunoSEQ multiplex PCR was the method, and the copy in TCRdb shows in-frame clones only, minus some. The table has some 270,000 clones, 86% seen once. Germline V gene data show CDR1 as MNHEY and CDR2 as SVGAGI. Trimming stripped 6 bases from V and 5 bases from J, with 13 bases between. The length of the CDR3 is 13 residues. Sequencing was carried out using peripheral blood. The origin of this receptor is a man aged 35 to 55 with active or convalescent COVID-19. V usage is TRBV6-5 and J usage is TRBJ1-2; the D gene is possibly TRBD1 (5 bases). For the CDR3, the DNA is TGTGCCAGCAGCTCCGACGGGACTTATGGCTACACCTTC. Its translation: CASSSDGTYGYTF.